This T cell receptor (beta chain) was sequenced for a study of regulatory T cells in long-lasting Graves disease. The time point: newly diagnosed GD, antithyroid drugs for less than 3 months. TCR sequences were obtained from RNA taken from PBMCs. Researchers made TCR beta libraries by using iRepertoire HTBI primers and running Arm-PCR on CDR3 regions. MiXCR, run by TCRdb on the multiplex PCR reads, gives a single entry per CDR3 protein. The table records roughly 420,000 distinct CDR3 sequences, about a sixth of them present only once. Looked up from germline, CDR1 is SGHNT and CDR2 is YYREEE (reference sequence). The CDR3 covers 13 residues. Trimming took 4 bases from V and 1 from J; bases not matched to a gene: 2. This clonotype came up a few times. These data also formed part of another study, on T cells in Graves' hyperthyroidism and ophthalmopathy. Per that paper: TCR CDR3 underwent first-round RT-PCR with the HTBI primer set. Clonotypes that were expanded in thyroid above 0.001 mostly appeared in blood too.

The sequence derives from a woman aged 18-29 years with Graves disease. V is TRBV5-4 and J is TRBJ2-7, with 7 nucleotides matching TRBD1. This material consisted of peripheral blood mononuclear cells (PBMCs), taken at new diagnosis, from a patient treated with antithyroid drugs. CDR3 sequence reads: CASSTRGSYEQYF. The CDR3 coding sequence is TGTGCCAGCAGCACCAGGGGGTCCTACGAGCAGTACTTC.